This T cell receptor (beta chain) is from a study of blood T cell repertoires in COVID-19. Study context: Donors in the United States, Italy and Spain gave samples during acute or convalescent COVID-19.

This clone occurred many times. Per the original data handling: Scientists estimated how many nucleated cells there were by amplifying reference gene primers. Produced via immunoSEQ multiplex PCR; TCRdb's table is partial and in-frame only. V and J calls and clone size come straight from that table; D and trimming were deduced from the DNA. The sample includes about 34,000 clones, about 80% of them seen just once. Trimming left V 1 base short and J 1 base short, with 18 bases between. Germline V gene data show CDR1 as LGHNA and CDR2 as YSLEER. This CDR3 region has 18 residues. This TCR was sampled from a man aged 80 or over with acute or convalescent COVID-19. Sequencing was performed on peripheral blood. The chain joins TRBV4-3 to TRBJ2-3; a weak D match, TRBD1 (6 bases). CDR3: CASSQVGSGRGRTDTQYF. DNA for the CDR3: TGCGCCAGCAGCCAAGTCGGGTCGGGCAGGGGCCGCACAGATACGCAGTATTTT.